This T cell receptor (beta chain) originates from a study of CD8+CD57+ T cells in acquired aplastic anemia. General study points: It was found that roughly 29 CD8+ CDR3 sequences were shared between patients and controls.

Profiling that covered TCR beta VDJ and CDR3 relied on genomic DNA as its template. TCRdb fed the reads into MiXCR, producing one record per CDR3 protein. In the table there are some 410,000 distinct CDR3 sequences, just under 70% of which are singletons. CDR1 and CDR2 (germline): MGHRA, YSYEKL. The CDR3 extends over 13 amino acids. The V and J ends lost 0 bases and 5 bases respectively, with 7 bases between them. Points on this clonotype: Its antigen is undetermined.

The gene calls are TRBV4-1 and TRBJ2-5; no reliable D call. The sample taken for sequencing was sorted CD4+, CD8+, or CD8+CD57+ T cells (not recorded which) from PBMCs. The receptor comes from a human donor in good health, serving as a control. The CDR3: CASSQEQFETQYF. The CDR3 DNA sequence: TGCGCCAGCAGCCAAGAACAATTCGAGACCCAGTACTTC.